Shown below are 24 T cell receptor beta chains from a single sample sequenced in a study of cytomegalovirus exposure and HLA in healthy donors. Primers for the PCR totalled 60 Vbeta and 13 Jbeta. TCRdb's copy holds only in-frame clones and misses some; the assay was immunoSEQ multiplex PCR. The sample yields about 160,000 clones, 70% to 80% seen once. The sample was PBMCs. These receptors were obtained from a woman aged 50 to 60 in good health and CMV-seronegative.

Concerning this clone: At one of its ends the junction is not consistent with the germline gene, which may arise from a read error. The chain recombines TRBV7-3 with TRBJ1-1; 8 bases align to TRBD1. The CDR3 consists of 14 residues. The V gene's germline CDR1 is SGHTA and CDR2 FQGTGA. The CDR3 spells CASSLQVVQGDRVF. CDR3 sequence (DNA): TGTGCCAGCAGCCTCCAGGTGGTACAGGGGGATCGTGTCTTT.

This sequence joins TRBV28 and TRBJ2-7; 8 bases align to TRBD1. CDR3 length equals 13 residues. The germline V gene has CDR1 MDHEN and CDR2 SYDVKM. V gave up 6 bases and J gave up 6 bases; unmatched junction bases: 7. The CDR3 reads CASRGQVSVEQYF. The CDR3 DNA reads TGTGCCAGCAGGGGACAGGTATCCGTCGAGCAGTACTTC.

V and J are TRBV27 and TRBJ2-5, with D possibly matching TRBD2 (7 bases). The germline V gene encodes CDR1 MNHEY and CDR2 SMNVEV (reference sequence). Trimming shortened V by 6 bases and J by 4 bases, and 9 bases separated the two germline ends. The length of the CDR3 is 12 residues. CDR3 sequence (DNA): TGTGCCAGCAGAAGGGGGGGAGAGACCCAGTACTTC. It codes for CASRRGGETQYF.

The rearrangement links TRBV7-6 to TRBJ2-4; perhaps TRBD2 as D (5 bases). CDR3 length equals 14 residues. V lost 1 base and J lost 6, with 10 bases in between. CDR1 SGHVS and CDR2 FNYEAQ come from the germline V gene. CDR3 bases: TGTGCCAGCAGCTTAGGGACGGGAATAAACATTCAGTACTTC. It yields the protein CASSLGTGINIQYF. The whole variable domain, filled in from reference TRBV7-6 and TRBJ2-4, reads GAGVSQSPRYKVTKRGQDVALRCDPISGHVSLYWYRQALGQGPEFLTYFNYEAQQDKSGLPNDRFSAERPEGSISTLTIQRTEQRDSAMYRCASSLGTGINIQYFGAGTRLSVL.

This clone occurred once. The rearrangement uses TRBV19 and TRBJ2-2; TRBD2 is a possible D gene (6 bases). CDR1 is LNHDA, CDR2 SQIVND, per germline (reference sequence). Trimming left V 7 bases short and J 4 bases short, with 13 bases between. The CDR3 has 14 residues. Here the CDR3 DNA reads TGTGCCAGTACAGTGTGGGGAGGCACCGGGGAGCTGTTTTTT. Its translation is CASTVWGGTGELFF.

This clone appeared once. The rearrangement links TRBV7-3 to TRBJ2-2, with 8 bases fitting TRBD2. Germline V gene data show CDR1 as SGHTA and CDR2 as FQGTGA. There are 16 residues in the CDR3. Trimming took 3 bases from V and 2 from J; bases not matched to a gene: 5. CDR3 nucleotide sequence: TGTGCCAGCAGCTTTGCGGGACTAGTTAACACCGGGGAGCTGTTTTTT. It translates to CASSFAGLVNTGELFF. Complete variable domain (other parts from reference TRBV7-3 and TRBJ2-2): GAGVSQTPSNKVTEKGKYVELRCDPISGHTALYWYRQSLGQGPEFLIYFQGTGAADDSGLPNDRFFAVRPEGSVSTLKIQRTERGDSAVYLCASSFAGLVNTGELFFGEGSRLTVL.

The rearrangement joins TRBV28 to TRBJ1-5; tentative D call: TRBD1 (5 bases). V lost 2 bases to trimming and J lost 4 bases, with 12 bases between them. The CDR3 loop spans 15 amino acids. Germline V gene data show CDR1 as MDHEN and CDR2 as SYDVKM. Here the CDR3 reads CASSLLRRQNQPQHF. As DNA, the CDR3 is TGTGCCAGCAGTTTACTCAGAAGACAGAATCAGCCCCAGCATTTT. The full variable domain, with the rest looked up from reference TRBV28 and TRBJ1-5, is DVKVTQSSRYLVKRTGEKVFLECVQDMDHENMFWYRQDPGLGLRLIYFSYDVKMKEKGDIPEGYSVSREKKERFSLILESASTNQTSMYLCASSLLRRQNQPQHFGDGTRLSIL.

This chain joins TRBV27 and TRBJ1-6; no clear D gene. V gave up 4 bases and J gave up 12 bases, with 16 bases separating them. The V gene's germline CDR1 is MNHEY and CDR2 SMNVEV (reference sequence). The CDR3 consists of 14 residues. CDR3 residues: CASSSAPAGLPLHF. The CDR3, as DNA: TGTGCCAGCAGTTCCGCTCCCGCGGGGTTACCCCTCCACTTT.

The chain uses TRBV5-4 and TRBJ2-5, with D maybe TRBD2 (5 bases). Trimming shortened V by 4 bases and J by 5 bases, and 18 bases separated the two germline ends. CDR3 length: 15 residues. Germline CDR1 reads SGHNT; CDR2 reads YYREEE (reference sequence). As DNA, the CDR3 is TGTGCCAGCAGCACCGGACCGCACCCGGGGGAGACCCAGTACTTC. Its protein is CASSTGPHPGETQYF.

The V call is TRBV29-1, the J call TRBJ2-1, with 9 bases aligning to TRBD2. This CDR3 spans 15 amino acids. V shed 4 bases and J 3 bases; nucleotides not matched to a gene: 7. Germline assignment: CDR1 SQVTM and CDR2 ANQGSEA. CDR3 DNA: TGCAGCGTTGGGGGGACTAGCAAGCTCTACAATGAGCAGTTCTTC. It encodes CSVGGTSKLYNEQFF.

This clone was counted a single time. The J gene is TRBJ2-7, the V gene TRBV7-6; 7 bases are shared with TRBD2. V dropped 4 bases and J dropped 3; count of bases not matched to a gene: 6. The germline CDR1 and CDR2 sequences are SGHVS and FNYEAQ. The CDR3 length is 14 residues. CDR3 coding DNA: TGTGCCAGCAGCTCCGGACTAGGACTCTACGAGCAGTACTTC. Its translation is CASSSGLGLYEQYF.

Points on this clone: An end of the junction differs from the germline gene, which may be a read error. The rearrangement joins TRBV7-9 to TRBJ1-4; D remains unclear. The germline V gene encodes CDR1 SEHNR and CDR2 FQNEAQ (reference sequence). This CDR3 region has 12 residues. In nucleotides, the CDR3 is TGTTCCAGCAGCCTCGGTAATGAAAAACTGTTTTTT. It translates to CSSSLGNEKLFF.

The V and J genes are TRBV18 and TRBJ1-2, with 7 bases matching TRBD1. With 3 bases clipped from V and 2 bases from J, the junction kept 6 bases outside the gene matches. The CDR3 is 15 amino acids. Looked up from germline, CDR1 is KGHSH and CDR2 is LQKENI. The DNA for the CDR3 is TGTGCCAGCTCACCCTCGACAGGGATAAACTATGGCTACACCTTC. Translated, it gives CASSPSTGINYGYTF.

V usage is TRBV5-1 and J usage is TRBJ1-3; 8 bases map to TRBD1. The CDR3 is made up of 16 amino acids. The V gene end was trimmed by 1 base and the J gene end by 0 bases; junction bases not matched to a gene: 3. From germline, CDR1 is SGHRS and CDR2 YFSETQ. CDR3 region: CASSLMGQDSGNTIYF. The CDR3 DNA reads as TGCGCCAGCAGCTTGATGGGACAGGACTCTGGAAACACCATATATTTT.

V usage is TRBV21-1 and J usage is TRBJ1-1; TRBD1 is taken as the D call from the table, unchecked against the DNA. TRBV21-1 is reported as a pseudogene. The CDR3 spans 16 residues. The CDR3 spells CASSKAGAGANTEAFF. The CDR3 DNA reads TGTGCCAGCAGCAAAGCGGGGGCAGGGGCGAACACTGAAGCTTTCTTT.

Only one count was recorded for this clone. CDR3 in DNA: TGTGCCAGCAGCTTAGTGGTAGGACTTCTAGCCAAAAACATTCAGTACTTC. Translated, it gives CASSLVVGLLAKNIQYF. The chain recombines TRBV7-2 with TRBJ2-4, with a weak D call TRBD2 (5 bases). The CDR3 runs 17 residues. Trimming shortened V by 1 base and J by 0 bases, and 13 bases separated the two germline ends. The germline V gene encodes CDR1 SGHTA and CDR2 FQGNSA.

This clone is deemed medium-sized. The V gene is TRBV5-1, the J gene TRBJ2-7; D might be TRBD1 (6 bases). V lost 0 bases, J lost 3 bases, and 10 bases lay in between. Germline V CDR1 and CDR2: SGHRS, YFSETQ. This CDR3 is 14 amino acids long. The CDR3 here is CASSLGTDFYEQYF. CDR3 DNA: TGCGCCAGCAGCTTGGGGACAGACTTCTACGAGCAGTACTTC.

The chain employs TRBV18 and TRBJ2-3, with 8 bases that match TRBD2. Germline V CDR1 and CDR2: KGHSH, LQKENI. CDR3 length: 16 residues. V shed 2 bases and J 0 bases; nucleotides not matched to a gene: 4. The CDR3 DNA is TGTGCCAGCTCACCAAGGGGCGGGAGGAGCACAGATACGCAGTATTTT. It encodes CASSPRGGRSTDTQYF.

The rearrangement uses TRBV4-2 and TRBJ2-7; 15 bases are a match to TRBD2. Germline V CDR1 and CDR2: LGHNA, YNFKEQ. Trimming at V came to 7 bases and at J to 2 bases, leaving 6 bases not matched to a gene. The CDR3 is made up of 16 amino acids. The CDR3 DNA sequence: TGTGCCAGCAATCCGGGACTAGCGGGAGGACCCTACGAGCAGTACTTC. Translating it yields CASNPGLAGGPYEQYF.

This rearrangement joins TRBV5-4 to TRBJ2-7; 8 nucleotides align to TRBD2. Germline values: CDR1 SGHNT, CDR2 YYREEE (reference sequence). This CDR3 contains 15 residues. Losses at the gene ends were 0 bases for V and 5 bases for J; bases not matched to a gene: 7. CDR3 bases: TGTGCCAGCAGCTTGGGCTGGACTAGCACCGACGAGCAGTACTTC. This encodes CASSLGWTSTDEQYF.

This clone has just a few counts. This sequence joins TRBV19 and TRBJ1-4; 10 bases map to TRBD1. The CDR3 runs to 16 residues. Germline V CDR1 and CDR2: LNHDA, SQIVND (reference sequence). Trimming took 3 bases from V and 0 from J; bases not matched to a gene: 1. The CDR3 spells CASSIGQGATNEKLFF. The CDR3 bases are TGTGCCAGTAGTATCGGACAGGGGGCAACTAATGAAAAACTGTTTTTT.

CDR3 DNA: TGCGCCAGCAGCCCGGGACAACCTTACGAGCAGTACTTC. Its protein product is CASSPGQPYEQYF. This rearrangement joins TRBV5-1 to TRBJ2-7, with a weak D call TRBD1 (6 bases). Trimming took off 4 bases at V and 4 bases at J, with 12 bases between the two ends. Germline CDR1 SGHRS, CDR2 YFSETQ. The CDR3 runs 13 residues. The variable domain in full, with the rest retrieved from reference TRBV5-1 and TRBJ2-7, is KAGVTQTPRYLIKTRGQQVTLSCSPISGHRSVSWYQQTPGQGLQFLFEYFSETQRNKGNFPGRFSGRQFSNSRSEMNVSTLELGDSALYLCASSPGQPYEQYFGPGTRLTVT.

The rearrangement joins TRBV9 to TRBJ2-5; a weak D match, TRBD2 (6 bases). The CDR3 runs 14 residues. V lost 4 bases and J 2 bases, leaving 12 bases between the germline ends. Germline-derived CDR1 and CDR2 are SGDLS and YYNGEE. CDR3 DNA sequence: TGTGCCAGCAGCTTCTGGGGAGGACAAGAGACCCAGTACTTC. Translating it yields CASSFWGGQETQYF.

The chain recombines TRBV6-6 with TRBJ2-3, with unresolved D. V lost 6 bases to trimming and J lost 7 bases, with 8 bases between them. The CDR3 runs to 11 residues. Germline CDR1 and CDR2: MNHNY and SVGAGI (reference sequence). The CDR3: CASSTGYTQYF. CDR3 bases: TGTGCCAGCAGCACCGGGTATACGCAGTATTTT.